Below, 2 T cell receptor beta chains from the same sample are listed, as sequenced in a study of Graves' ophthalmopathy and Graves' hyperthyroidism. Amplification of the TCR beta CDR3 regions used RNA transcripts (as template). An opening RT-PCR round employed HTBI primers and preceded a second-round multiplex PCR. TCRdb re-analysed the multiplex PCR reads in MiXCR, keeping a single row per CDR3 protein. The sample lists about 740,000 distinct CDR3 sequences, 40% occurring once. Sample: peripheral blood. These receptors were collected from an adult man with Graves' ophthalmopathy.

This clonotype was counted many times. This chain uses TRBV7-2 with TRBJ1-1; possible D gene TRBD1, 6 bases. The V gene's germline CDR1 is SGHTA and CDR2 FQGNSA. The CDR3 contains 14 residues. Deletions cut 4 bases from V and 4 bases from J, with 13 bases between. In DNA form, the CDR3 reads TGTGCCAGCAGCTCTACAGGGTCACGCACTGAAGCTTTCTTT. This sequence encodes CASSSTGSRTEAFF. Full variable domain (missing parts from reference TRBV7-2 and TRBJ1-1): GAGVSQSPSNKVTEKGKDVELRCDPISGHTALYWYRQSLGQGLEFLIYFQGNSAPDKSGLPSDRFSAERTGGSVSTLTIQRTQQEDSAVYLCASSSTGSRTEAFFGQGTRLTVV.

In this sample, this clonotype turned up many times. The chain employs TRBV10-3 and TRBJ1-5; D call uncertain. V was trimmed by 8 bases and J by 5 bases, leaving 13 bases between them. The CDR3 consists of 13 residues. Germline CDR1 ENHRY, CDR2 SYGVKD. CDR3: CAIGEGIYQPQHF. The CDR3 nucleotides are TGTGCCATCGGGGAAGGGATTTATCAGCCCCAGCATTTT.